These 23 T cell receptor beta chains share one sample of origin, sequenced in a study of cytomegalovirus exposure and HLA in healthy donors. A multiplex PCR was run with 60 Vbeta primers and 13 Jbeta primers. Some clones are missing from TCRdb's copy, which holds only in-frame ones; the method was immunoSEQ multiplex PCR. The sample holds 150,000 or so clones; around 80% are singletons and the top ten take 3.2%. The sample comprised PBMCs. The receptors originated from a man between 18 and 35 years old in good health and CMV-seropositive.

V gene TRBV27 combines with J gene TRBJ1-1, with D hard to call. V was trimmed by 5 bases and J by 0 bases, leaving 13 bases between them. CDR1 and CDR2 from the germline V gene are MNHEY and SMNVEV (reference sequence). The length of the CDR3 is 15 residues. CDR3 bases: TGTGCCAGCAGTCCCCTTGACACCATGAACACTGAAGCTTTCTTT. It codes for CASSPLDTMNTEAFF.

V and J are TRBV2 and TRBJ1-5, with unresolved D. V lost 3 bases and J lost 3, with 15 bases in between. Germline CDR1 SNHLY, CDR2 FYNNEI. The CDR3 is 16 amino acids. CDR3 amino acids: CASSDSSGELNQPQHF. The CDR3 nucleotides read TGTGCCAGCAGTGACTCGAGTGGAGAACTCAATCAGCCCCAGCATTTT.

V and J are TRBV28 and TRBJ2-5; 8 nucleotides agree with TRBD2. CDR1 and CDR2 from the germline V gene are MDHEN and SYDVKM. This CDR3 is built from 15 residues. The V gene end was trimmed by 5 bases and the J gene end by 4 bases; junction bases not matched to a gene: 9. The DNA for the CDR3 is TGTGCCAGCAGTCTAATAGCGGGAAAGGGAGAGACCCAGTACTTC. Encoded protein: CASSLIAGKGETQYF.

V and J are TRBV6-5 and TRBJ1-5; no clear D gene. The V gene lost 1 base and the J gene lost 6 bases, with 13 bases spanning the gap. The CDR3 runs 15 residues. The V gene's germline CDR1 is MNHEY and CDR2 SVGAGI. The CDR3 here is CASSYFRPEGQPQHF. In DNA form, the CDR3 reads TGTGCCAGCAGTTACTTTCGGCCAGAGGGTCAGCCCCAGCATTTT.

The CDR3 spells CASSFQTGTSEQYF. The CDR3, as DNA: TGTGCCAGCAGCTTCCAAACCGGGACTAGCGAGCAGTACTTC. The chain couples TRBV11-1 to TRBJ2-7; TRBD2 matches 8 bases. The germline V gene encodes CDR1 SGHAT and CDR2 FQDESV (reference sequence). This CDR3 is 14 amino acids long. Trimming at V came to 3 bases and at J to 6 bases, leaving 7 bases not matched to a gene.

This rearrangement joins TRBV7-6 to TRBJ2-1, with 8 bases aligning to TRBD2. The CDR3 contains 16 residues. CDR1 and CDR2 (germline): SGHVS, FNYEAQ. J lost 6 bases, V lost 1 base, and 8 bases had no gene match. The CDR3 loop reads CASSLVAGGLVNEQFF. In DNA, the CDR3 is TGTGCCAGCAGCTTAGTCGCGGGGGGACTAGTCAATGAGCAGTTCTTC.

V and J are TRBV4-1 and TRBJ2-1; 7 bases are shared with TRBD2. Trimming cost V 0 bases and J 3 bases; bases outside gene matches: 8. The CDR3 sequence is 17 residues long. The germline V gene encodes CDR1 MGHRA and CDR2 YSYEKL. CDR3 bases: TGCGCCAGCAGCCAAGAGGCCAGCGGGGCTTACTACAATGAGCAGTTCTTC. Residues: CASSQEASGAYYNEQFF.

This rearrangement joins TRBV4-1 to TRBJ2-7; 11 bases are a match to TRBD2. Per the germline V gene, CDR1 is MGHRA and CDR2 is YSYEKL. With 0 bases clipped from V and 1 base from J, the junction kept 2 bases outside the gene matches. The CDR3 sequence is 16 residues long. CDR3 nucleotide sequence: TGCGCCAGCAGCCAAGACATAGCGGGAGGGTCCTACGAGCAGTACTTC. Protein: CASSQDIAGGSYEQYF.

This clone was recorded a few times. The CDR3 nucleotides read TGTGCCTGGAGTCGACAGGGTTTAGGGAATGAAAAACTGTTTTTT. It is translated as CAWSRQGLGNEKLFF. The chain has TRBV30 and TRBJ1-4, with TRBD1 matching 7 bases. Germline trimming cut 2 bases from V and 5 bases from J; bases unmatched to any gene: 8. Germline CDR1 is GTSNPN and CDR2 is SVGIG (reference sequence). The CDR3 has 15 amino acids.

The V and J genes are TRBV7-9 and TRBJ2-1; 7 bases line up with TRBD2. The CDR3 sequence is 18 residues long. J was trimmed by 0 bases and V by 4 bases; bases with no gene match: 12. Germline CDR1 and CDR2: SEHNR and FQNEAQ (reference sequence). The chain's CDR3 is CASSSPHSGRDSYNEQFF. CDR3 bases: TGTGCCAGCAGCTCACCGCATTCGGGGAGGGACTCCTACAATGAGCAGTTCTTC.

This clone showed up just once. The chain combines TRBV18 with TRBJ2-5; D not resolved. The CDR3 is made up of 12 amino acids. The V gene's germline CDR1 is KGHSH and CDR2 LQKENI. Trimming pared 3 bases from V and 0 bases from J, leaving 2 bases between. DNA for the CDR3: TGTGCCAGCTCACCCAACCAAGAGACCCAGTACTTC. Its translation is CASSPNQETQYF.

The chain couples TRBV28 to TRBJ1-5; 9 nucleotides line up with TRBD1. The junction had 2 bases not matched to a gene; V was cut back by 7 bases and J by 4 bases. This CDR3 is 13 amino acids long. Per germline, CDR1 MDHEN and CDR2 SYDVKM. CDR3 region: CASTDRGNQPQHF. The CDR3 DNA follows: TGTGCCAGCACCGACAGGGGGAATCAGCCCCAGCATTTT.

The rearrangement uses TRBV6-1 and TRBJ2-3; a weak D match, TRBD2 (5 bases). The V and J ends lost 5 bases and 6 bases respectively, with 15 bases between them. Germline CDR1 and CDR2: MNHNS and SASEGT. There are 14 residues in the CDR3. The CDR3 coding sequence is TGTGCCAGCAGTCCCAGCAATTGGAGGGATACGCAGTATTTT. Amino acid sequence: CASSPSNWRDTQYF.

Only one count was recorded for this clone. The chain uses TRBV6-1 and TRBJ2-1; perhaps TRBD1 as D (6 bases). The germline V gene has CDR1 MNHNS and CDR2 SASEGT. With 6 bases removed from V and 4 bases from J, the gap between germline ends came to 13 bases. There are 14 residues in the CDR3. The CDR3 reads CASRGGPLYNEQFF. CDR3 in DNA: TGTGCCAGCAGAGGGGGACCTCTATACAATGAGCAGTTCTTC.

The chain joins TRBV11-2 to TRBJ2-7; 7 bases agree with TRBD1. Germline V gene sequence: CDR1 SGHAT, CDR2 FQNNGV. The V and J ends lost 5 bases and 4 bases, in that order; junction bases with no gene match: 5. The CDR3 runs to 13 residues. CDR3 coding DNA: TGTGCCAGCAGCCCCGGGACAGCTTACGAGCAGTACTTC. Amino acid sequence: CASSPGTAYEQYF.

This sequence joins TRBV11-3 and TRBJ2-1; 7 nucleotides match TRBD1. This CDR3 has 12 residues. J lost 3 bases, V lost 8 bases, and 1 base had no gene match. Germline V CDR1 and CDR2: SGHNT, YENEEA. CDR3 bases: TGTGCCAGCCAGGGGGACTACAATGAGCAGTTCTTC. The encoded protein is CASQGDYNEQFF.

The V and J genes are TRBV11-3 and TRBJ2-1; 12 bases align to TRBD2. Unmatched junction bases numbered 7, after V lost 2 bases and J lost 8 bases. This CDR3 has 16 amino acids. Germline CDR1 reads SGHNT; CDR2 reads YENEEA. DNA for the CDR3: TGTGCCAGCAGCTTACAGACTAGCGGGAGTAGGGATGAGCAGTTCTTC. As protein: CASSLQTSGSRDEQFF.

V and J are TRBV11-2 and TRBJ1-1; no clear D. CDR1 is SGHAT and CDR2 is FQNNGV in the germline V gene. V was clipped by 6 bases and J by 1 base, with 9 bases between them. This CDR3 has 13 residues. CDR3 bases: TGTGCCAGCAGTACCCCAGGGAACACTGAAGCTTTCTTT. This sequence encodes CASSTPGNTEAFF.

This clone was observed a single time. V gene TRBV19 combines with J gene TRBJ1-2; 9 bases fit TRBD1. The CDR3 is 13 amino acids. With 2 bases clipped from V and 7 bases from J, the junction kept 2 bases outside the gene matches. Germline V gene lookup returns CDR1 LNHDA and CDR2 SQIVND (reference sequence). The CDR3, as DNA: TGTGCCAGTAGTATATGGGACAGGGTTGGCTACACCTTC. Protein sequence: CASSIWDRVGYTF.

Here the CDR3 reads CAGQREETQYF. CDR3 sequence (DNA): TGTGCCGGACAGAGGGAGGAGACCCAGTACTTC. The chain recombines TRBV7-9 with TRBJ2-5, with a weak D call TRBD1 (6 bases). Between the trimmed V and J ends, which lost 11 bases and 5 bases, there was a span of 12 bases. CDR3 size: 11 residues. Germline V gives CDR1 SEHNR, CDR2 FQNEAQ (reference sequence). Full variable domain (outside the CDR3, taken from reference TRBV7-9 and TRBJ2-5): DTGVSQNPRHKITKRGQNVTFRCDPISEHNRLYWYRQTLGQGPEFLTYFQNEAQLEKSRLLSDRFSAERPKGSFSTLEIQRTEQGDSAMYLCAGQREETQYFGPGTRLLVL.

The chain carries TRBV18 and TRBJ1-2, with TRBD1 as a possible D gene (5 bases). The CDR3 contains 12 residues. From germline, CDR1 is KGHSH and CDR2 LQKENI. V gave up 6 bases and J gave up 7 bases, with 12 bases separating them. CDR3 residues: CASSERGFGYTF. CDR3 DNA sequence: TGTGCCAGCTCCGAACGGGGGTTTGGCTACACCTTC. The variable domain in full, completed from reference TRBV18 and TRBJ1-2, reads NAGVMQNPRHLVRRRGQEARLRCSPMKGHSHVYWYRQLPEEGLKFMVYLQKENIIDESGMPKERFSAEFPKEGPSILRIQQVVRGDSAAYFCASSERGFGYTFGSGTRLTVV.

V usage is TRBV28 and J usage is TRBJ1-2, with D hard to call. V lost 7 bases to trimming and J lost 8 bases, with 17 bases between them. CDR1 and CDR2 from the germline V gene are MDHEN and SYDVKM. This CDR3 comprises 13 residues. CDR3 nucleotides: TGTGCCAGCACCCCTCCCGGGTTAACCGGCTACACCTTC. Protein product: CASTPPGLTGYTF.

The V and J genes are TRBV4-1 and TRBJ2-3, with 10 bases identical to TRBD2. Germline V gene lookup returns CDR1 MGHRA and CDR2 YSYEKL. This CDR3 contains 17 residues. V was pared by 1 base and J by 9 bases, with 13 bases of the junction left unmatched. CDR3 in DNA: TGCGCCAGCAGCCAAGTATTAGCGGGAGGTCGGAGGGTAACGCAGTATTTT. This sequence encodes CASSQVLAGGRRVTQYF.